This T cell receptor beta chain was captured by sequencing in a study of T cell changes during pregnancy in multiple sclerosis. Assay: immunoSEQ multiplex PCR; the TCRdb copy retains only in-frame clones and omits some. This table has 50,000 to 60,000 clones, roughly nine tenths appearing once. The germline V gene encodes CDR1 SGHRS and CDR2 YFSETQ. The CDR3 contains 17 residues. Losses at the gene ends were 0 bases for V and 0 bases for J; bases not matched to a gene: 4. This clonotype originated in a female donor with multiple sclerosis, enrolled in a pregnancy study. The source was CD4+ T cells from peripheral blood mononuclear cells, collected in the third trimester of pregnancy. The V gene is TRBV5-1, the J gene TRBJ2-3; 10 nucleotides align to TRBD1. The CDR3 sequence is CASSLAGTGDSTDTQYF. Here the CDR3 DNA reads TGCGCCAGCAGCTTGGCAGGGACAGGGGACAGCACAGATACGCAGTATTTT.